The 19 T cell receptor beta chains listed next were all sequenced from one sample in a study of OX40 agonist ivuxolimab in advanced cancers. TCRdb keeps only in-frame clones here, not all; method: immunoSEQ multiplex PCR. In the table there are 130,000 or so clones, just over 90% of which are singletons. Specimen: CD4+ or CD8+ T cells sorted from blood, collected in a trial of the OX40 agonist ivuxolimab. These receptors all stem from an adult with an advanced solid tumor such as melanoma, head and neck, liver or kidney cancer.

This clone has more than one count but fewer than ten. The chain employs TRBV7-2 and TRBJ1-3, with a possible D match to TRBD1 (5 bases). Trimming stripped 5 bases from V and 3 bases from J, with 14 bases between. Germline V gives CDR1 SGHTA, CDR2 FQGNSA. The CDR3 runs to 15 residues. The CDR3 DNA is TGTGCCAGCAGCCCCGGCGCAGGGTTTGGAAACACCATATATTTT. It is translated as CASSPGAGFGNTIYF.

This clone has only one observation. CDR3 in amino acids: CASSMGQMNTEAFF. The CDR3 coding sequence is TGTGCCAGTAGTATGGGTCAGATGAACACTGAAGCTTTCTTT. The chain recombines TRBV19 with TRBJ1-1, with D hard to call. The CDR3 length is 14 residues. Trimming took off 3 bases at V and 0 bases at J, with 8 bases between the two ends. From germline, CDR1 is LNHDA and CDR2 SQIVND (reference sequence).

V is TRBV28 and J is TRBJ2-7; the D is unclear. Trimming pared 0 bases from V and 0 bases from J, leaving 3 bases between. The CDR3 is made up of 13 amino acids. Germline loops: CDR1 MDHEN, CDR2 SYDVKM. The CDR3 nucleotides read TGTGCCAGCAGTTTATGGAGCTCCTACGAGCAGTACTTC. It codes for CASSLWSSYEQYF.

This clone appeared once. The chain has TRBV28 and TRBJ1-1; no clear D gene. CDR3 length equals 12 residues. Germline V gene data show CDR1 as MDHEN and CDR2 as SYDVKM. V lost 3 bases to trimming and J lost 6 bases, with 8 bases between them. In nucleotides, the CDR3 is TGTGCCAGCAGTTTTGCCCTTTCTGAAGCTTTCTTT. Translated, it gives CASSFALSEAFF.

This clone was recorded only once. The gene calls are TRBV11-2 and TRBJ2-3, with D unclear. Germline CDR1 reads SGHAT; CDR2 reads FQNNGV. V was pared by 1 base and J by 2 bases, with 4 bases between. The CDR3 has 13 amino acids. CDR3 sequence: CASSLGATDTQYF. DNA of the CDR3: TGTGCCAGCAGCTTAGGTGCCACAGATACGCAGTATTTT.

The genes are TRBV27 and TRBJ2-1; a weak D match, TRBD2 (6 bases). The CDR3 contains 15 residues. Germline V gene sequence: CDR1 MNHEY, CDR2 SMNVEV (reference sequence). V was clipped by 5 bases and J by 7 bases, with 18 bases between them. CDR3 amino acids: CASSTHGSQGNEQFF. The CDR3 nucleotides read TGTGCCAGCAGTACCCACGGGAGCCAGGGTAATGAGCAGTTCTTC.

V and J are TRBV30 and TRBJ1-1; tentatively, D is TRBD1 (6 bases). V lost 2 bases to trimming and J lost 4 bases, with 8 bases between them. CDR3 length: 12 amino acids. The germline gives CDR1 GTSNPN, CDR2 SVGIG (reference sequence). DNA for the CDR3: TGTGCCTGGAGTACAGGGCGCACTGAAGCTTTCTTT. Translated, it gives CAWSTGRTEAFF.

This chain joins TRBV9 and TRBJ2-5; 9 nucleotides agree with TRBD2. The DNA end lines up better with TRBJ2-7; the J call may be wrong. In germline, CDR1 is SGDLS, CDR2 YYNGEE. The CDR3 is 15 amino acids. CDR3 sequence reads: CASSVIAGAHYEQYF. The CDR3 nucleotides read TGTGCCAGCAGCGTAATAGCGGGAGCCCACTACGAGCAGTACTTC.

The rearrangement uses TRBV19 and TRBJ1-6; D is ambiguous. CDR3 length: 17 residues. Germline CDR1 is LNHDA and CDR2 is SQIVND (reference sequence). Trimming removed 10 bases from V and 11 bases from J, with 30 bases in between. The CDR3 sequence is CATSYRTTAEESPPLHF. For the CDR3, the DNA is TGTGCCACGTCATATCGGACCACCGCGGAAGAAAGTCCACCCCTCCACTTT.

This chain joins TRBV29-1 and TRBJ2-7; 14 bases are shared with TRBD2. This CDR3 is 21 amino acids long. Germline loops: CDR1 SQVTM, CDR2 ANQGSEA. The J segment lost 0 bases and the V segment lost 0 bases, leaving 16 bases of the junction unmatched. CDR3 loop: CSVEDWRPGTSGSPYSYEQYF. In DNA form, the CDR3 reads TGCAGCGTTGAAGATTGGCGCCCCGGGACTAGCGGGAGCCCTTACTCCTACGAGCAGTACTTC.

The chain is built from TRBV2 and TRBJ1-2; 7 bases are shared with TRBD1. This CDR3 comprises 14 residues. Germline loops: CDR1 SNHLY, CDR2 FYNNEI. With 8 bases clipped from V and 3 bases from J, the junction kept 9 bases outside the gene matches. In DNA, the CDR3 is TGTGCCAGCGTGAAGGGACAGCGGGACTATGGCTACACCTTC. Its protein product is CASVKGQRDYGYTF.

The J gene is TRBJ1-3, the V gene TRBV5-1; the D is unclear. V dropped 1 base and J dropped 2 bases, with 7 bases sitting between them. The germline V gene has CDR1 SGHRS and CDR2 YFSETQ. This CDR3 contains 14 residues. CDR3 sequence reads: CASSLSVTGNTIYF. The CDR3 DNA is TGCGCCAGCAGCTTGTCCGTAACTGGAAACACCATATATTTT.

The chain links TRBV28 to TRBJ1-1; no firm D call. Trimming cost V 3 bases and J 5 bases, with 7 bases left between them. Per the germline V gene, CDR1 is MDHEN and CDR2 is SYDVKM. CDR3 length equals 12 residues. CDR3 bases: TGTGCCAGCAGTTTCCGCAGGACTGAAGCTTTCTTT. Its translation is CASSFRRTEAFF.

The chain joins TRBV5-1 to TRBJ2-1; D not certain. The ends were cut back, 3 bases at V and 9 bases at J, with 10 bases in the middle. The CDR3 spans 12 residues. Germline values: CDR1 SGHRS, CDR2 YFSETQ. The CDR3 DNA follows: TGCGCCAGCAGCTCGTTGGACCTTGAGCAGTTCTTC. Translation: CASSSLDLEQFF.

The V call is TRBV10-3, the J call TRBJ1-1; D unresolved. The V end lost 4 bases, the J end lost 1 base, and 7 bases lay between the germline ends. The CDR3 is 13 amino acids. Per the germline V gene, CDR1 is ENHRY and CDR2 is SYGVKD. The CDR3 DNA sequence: TGTGCCATCAGTGCCCACTCGAACACTGAAGCTTTCTTT. It translates to CAISAHSNTEAFF.

The gene calls are TRBV19 and TRBJ2-1; D is ambiguous. V was cut by 9 bases and J by 7 bases, with 19 bases left in between. The CDR3 is 14 residues long. Per germline, CDR1 LNHDA and CDR2 SQIVND (reference sequence). CDR3 residues: CASASAVMANEQFF. The CDR3 DNA reads TGTGCCAGCGCCTCGGCGGTTATGGCGAATGAGCAGTTCTTC.

The chain employs TRBV18 and TRBJ1-5; no reliable D call. The CDR3 spans 14 residues. Germline CDR1 reads KGHSH; CDR2 reads LQKENI. With 2 bases removed from V and 0 bases from J, the gap between germline ends came to 5 bases. CDR3 nucleotides: TGTGCCAGCTCACCAGCGTATAGCAATCAGCCCCAGCATTTT. The encoded protein is CASSPAYSNQPQHF.

This chain connects TRBV7-3 to TRBJ2-5; the D is unclear. The CDR3 is 11 residues long. V was shortened by 4 bases and J by 1 base, with 1 base between the two germline ends. CDR1 SGHTA and CDR2 FQGTGA come from the germline V gene. CDR3 sequence (DNA): TGTGCCAGCAGCTCCCAAGAGACCCAGTACTTC. Its translation: CASSSQETQYF.

The chain carries TRBV28 and TRBJ2-7; D is unresolved. The germline CDR1 and CDR2 sequences are MDHEN and SYDVKM. V shed 7 bases and J shed 2 bases, with 12 bases lying between them. The CDR3 runs 13 residues. CDR3 DNA sequence: TGTGCCAGCACCTTTGCAAACCCCTACGAGCAGTACTTC. Translation gives CASTFANPYEQYF.